These 19 T cell receptor beta chains share one sample of origin, sequenced in a study of T cell responses to AZD1222 COVID-19 vaccine. Assay used: immunoSEQ multiplex PCR; TCRdb lists only in-frame clones, some missing. The profile covers some 110,000 clones, with 80% to 90% appearing a single time and around 3.1% taken by the ten largest. The sample here was peripheral blood, taken on day 0 of AZD1222 vaccination. These receptor sequences come from an adult in good health.

The CDR3 nucleotides are TGTGCCAGCAGTTACTCGACAGCGAACACCGGGGAGCTGTTTTTT. Translated, it gives CASSYSTANTGELFF. The gene calls are TRBV6-5 and TRBJ2-2; a possible D gene is TRBD1 (5 bases). This CDR3 has 15 residues. Germline values: CDR1 MNHEY, CDR2 SVGAGI. Trimming cost V 0 bases and J 0 bases, with 5 bases left between them.

J is TRBJ1-5 and V is TRBV6-2 or TRBV6-3; D remains unclear. With 5 bases removed from V and 4 bases from J, the gap between germline ends came to 9 bases. The CDR3 is 13 residues long. CDR1 is MNHEY, CDR2 SVGEGT, per germline. CDR3 sequence: CASSQHGNQPQHF. The DNA for the CDR3 is TGTGCCAGCAGTCAACATGGTAATCAGCCCCAGCATTTT.

V gene TRBV7-6 combines with J gene TRBJ2-3; the D gene is possibly TRBD2 (7 bases). CDR1 and CDR2 from the germline V gene are SGHVS and FNYEAQ. V was clipped by 5 bases and J by 3 bases, with 21 bases between them. CDR3 length equals 17 residues. This CDR3 reads CASSPQVVGGATDTQYF. CDR3 coding DNA: TGTGCCAGCAGCCCTCAAGTGGTGGGGGGGGCAACAGATACGCAGTATTTT. Supplemented by reference TRBV7-6 and TRBJ2-3, the full variable domain reads GAGVSQSPRYKVTKRGQDVALRCDPISGHVSLYWYRQALGQGPEFLTYFNYEAQQDKSGLPNDRFSAERPEGSISTLTIQRTEQRDSAMYRCASSPQVVGGATDTQYFGPGTRLTVL.

This chain connects TRBV7-8 to TRBJ1-4; the match to TRBD1 covers 9 bases. The V gene's germline CDR1 is SGHVS and CDR2 FQNEAQ. With V trimmed by 5 bases and J by 8 bases, 6 bases remained unmatched. There are 14 residues in the CDR3. CDR3 bases: TGTGCCAGCAGCCCCGGGACAGGGACAGAAAAACTGTTTTTT. This sequence encodes CASSPGTGTEKLFF.

This clone showed up just once. The chain combines TRBV6-2 or TRBV6-3 with TRBJ1-1; 8 bases map to TRBD1. Germline loops: CDR1 MNHEY, CDR2 SVGEGT. V was clipped by 2 bases and J by 4 bases; unmatched bases: 9. CDR3 length equals 16 residues. The chain's CDR3 is CASSYARDRGTTEAFF. The DNA of the CDR3 is TGTGCCAGCAGTTACGCAAGAGACAGGGGAACCACTGAAGCTTTCTTT.

V is TRBV4-3 and J is TRBJ2-3; TRBD2 aligns across 9 bases. CDR1 is LGHNA and CDR2 is YSLEER in the germline V gene. CDR3 length: 17 amino acids. The V and J ends lost 1 base and 0 bases, in that order; junction bases with no gene match: 5. CDR3 coding DNA: TGCGCCAGCAGCCAAGTCCCCGCGGGAGGGAGCACAGATACGCAGTATTTT. Residues: CASSQVPAGGSTDTQYF.

The V and J genes are TRBV2 and TRBJ1-5; no definite D call. Germline CDR1 SNHLY, CDR2 FYNNEI. The CDR3 has 14 residues. V gave up 2 bases and J gave up 0 bases, with 5 bases separating them. The CDR3 sequence: CASSETISNQPQHF. The CDR3 coding sequence is TGTGCCAGCAGTGAAACAATTAGCAATCAGCCCCAGCATTTT.

The chain links TRBV5-1 to TRBJ2-2; D may be TRBD1 (6 bases). Germline values: CDR1 SGHRS, CDR2 YFSETQ. V lost 4 bases, J lost 5 bases, and 15 bases lay in between. The length of the CDR3 is 15 residues. CDR3 in DNA: TGCGCCAGCAGCCAACAGGGTGCGAGGACCGGGGAGCTGTTTTTT. Protein product: CASSQQGARTGELFF. Full variable domain (rest looked up from reference TRBV5-1 and TRBJ2-2): KAGVTQTPRYLIKTRGQQVTLSCSPISGHRSVSWYQQTPGQGLQFLFEYFSETQRNKGNFPGRFSGRQFSNSRSEMNVSTLELGDSALYLCASSQQGARTGELFFGEGSRLTVL.

In this sample, this clone turned up a few times. This chain links TRBV5-4 with TRBJ1-2, with D unresolved. Germline assignment: CDR1 SGHNT and CDR2 YYREEE (reference sequence). The CDR3 sequence is 14 residues long. Trimming left V 0 bases short and J 8 bases short, with 14 bases between. CDR3 bases: TGTGCCAGCAGCTTGGTGGCGGGAGTCATCGGCTACACCTTC. Encoded protein: CASSLVAGVIGYTF.

The V and J genes are TRBV6-2 or TRBV6-3 and TRBJ1-6; no definite D call. CDR3 length: 15 residues. Germline CDR1 is MNHEY and CDR2 is SVGEGT. V was trimmed by 5 bases and J by 6 bases, leaving 14 bases between them. The CDR3, as DNA: TGTGCCAGCAGTAGGAGTGACGGAGCTAATTCACCCCTCCACTTT. The encoded protein is CASSRSDGANSPLHF.

The chain combines TRBV13 with TRBJ2-7; D ambiguous. The V gene's germline CDR1 is PRHDT and CDR2 FYEKMQ (reference sequence). CDR3 size: 13 residues. Trimming stripped 0 bases from V and 6 bases from J, with 9 bases between. Here the CDR3 reads CASSLGVPREQYF. For the CDR3, the DNA is TGTGCCAGCAGCTTAGGGGTGCCGCGCGAGCAGTACTTC.

This clone was picked up a small number of times. The V and J genes are TRBV28 and TRBJ1-2, with TRBD1 matching over 7 bases. The CDR3 runs to 14 residues. Unmatched junction bases numbered 4, after V lost 2 bases and J lost 4 bases. Germline loops: CDR1 MDHEN, CDR2 SYDVKM. The CDR3 coding sequence is TGTGCCAGCAGTTTAACAGGGGCGATCTATGGCTACACCTTC. It translates to CASSLTGAIYGYTF.

CDR3 nucleotide sequence: TGTGCCAGCAGCTTGGGAAGGCGAGGGGGCGCAAGCAATCAGCCCCAGCATTTT. This sequence encodes CASSLGRRGGASNQPQHF. This chain uses TRBV5-8 with TRBJ1-5, with 7 nucleotides matching TRBD1. The trim removed 0 bases at V and 1 base at J, leaving 10 bases unmatched. This CDR3 spans 18 amino acids. Per the germline V gene, CDR1 is SGHTS and CDR2 is YDEGEE.

The chain has TRBV6-5 and TRBJ1-3; D remains ambiguous. CDR3 length: 11 residues. The V gene's germline CDR1 is MNHEY and CDR2 SVGAGI. V was pared by 6 bases and J by 6 bases, with 6 bases between. This chain's CDR3 is CASRGENTIYF. CDR3 bases: TGTGCCAGCAGGGGCGAAAACACCATATATTTT.

The chain joins TRBV15 to TRBJ2-7; TRBD2 agrees at 12 bases. V was pared by 1 base and J by 7 bases, with 2 bases of the junction left unmatched. Germline CDR1 reads LNHNV; CDR2 reads YYDKDF (reference sequence). The CDR3 sequence is 14 residues long. The CDR3 DNA reads as TGTGCCACCAGCAGAGCAACTAGCGGGGGGGAGCAGTACTTC. This codes for CATSRATSGGEQYF.

The V call is TRBV19, the J call TRBJ2-4, with D tentatively TRBD2 (5 bases). The CDR3 is 14 amino acids. Germline V gene data show CDR1 as LNHDA and CDR2 as SQIVND (reference sequence). Trimming removed 8 bases at V and 0 bases at J, with 11 bases between. The CDR3 DNA sequence: TGTGCCAGTTGCACGAGGGAAGCCAAAAACATTCAGTACTTC. Its protein product is CASCTREAKNIQYF.

The chain is built from TRBV7-2 and TRBJ1-2; possibly TRBD1 for D (6 bases). CDR1 is SGHTA and CDR2 is FQGNSA in the germline V gene. CDR3 size: 14 residues. V lost 2 bases, J lost 7 bases, and 14 bases lay in between. CDR3 amino acids: CASSLWGPNSGYTF. The CDR3 DNA sequence: TGTGCCAGCAGCTTATGGGGGCCTAACAGTGGCTACACCTTC.

The chain recombines TRBV18 with TRBJ1-3, with D hard to call. CDR3 length: 15 amino acids. Germline V gene data show CDR1 as KGHSH and CDR2 as LQKENI. Deletions cut 0 bases from V and 0 bases from J, with 6 bases between. The CDR3 nucleotides read TGTGCCAGCTCACCACCAGATTTCTCTGGAAACACCATATATTTT. It yields the protein CASSPPDFSGNTIYF.

The gene calls are TRBV6-5 and TRBJ1-2, with no clear D. The CDR3 contains 12 residues. V lost 6 bases to trimming and J lost 4 bases, with 9 bases between them. The germline CDR1 and CDR2 sequences are MNHEY and SVGAGI. The CDR3 spells CASSLAGYGYTF. For the CDR3, the DNA is TGTGCCAGCAGCCTCGCAGGCTATGGCTACACCTTC.